This T cell receptor (beta chain) was retrieved from a study of OX40 agonist ivuxolimab in advanced cancers. Produced via immunoSEQ multiplex PCR; TCRdb's table is partial and in-frame only. The data contain around 50,000 clones, 87% of them singletons. In this sample, this clone turned up once. The CDR3 covers 13 residues. Germline values: CDR1 SEHNR, CDR2 FQNEAQ (reference sequence). V was trimmed by 5 bases and J by 2 bases, leaving 9 bases between them. The sequencing used CD4+ or CD8+ T cells sorted from blood, collected in a trial of the OX40 agonist ivuxolimab. This sequence originates from an adult with an advanced solid tumor such as melanoma, head and neck, liver or kidney cancer. The chain is built from TRBV7-9 and TRBJ1-2, with D possibly being TRBD1 (5 bases). As DNA, the CDR3 is TGTGCCAGCAGCCCGGGACGGAACTATGGCTACACCTTC. It is translated as CASSPGRNYGYTF.